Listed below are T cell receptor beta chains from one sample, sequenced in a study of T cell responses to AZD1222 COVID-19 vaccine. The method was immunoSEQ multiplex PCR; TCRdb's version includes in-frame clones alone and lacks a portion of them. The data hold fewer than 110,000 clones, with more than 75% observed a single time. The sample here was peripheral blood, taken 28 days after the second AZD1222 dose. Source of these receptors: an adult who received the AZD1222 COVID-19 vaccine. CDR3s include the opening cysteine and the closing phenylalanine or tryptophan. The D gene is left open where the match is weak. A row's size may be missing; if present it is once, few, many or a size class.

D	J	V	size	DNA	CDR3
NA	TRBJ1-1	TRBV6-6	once	TGTGCCAGCAGGATACGGGCCACTGAAGCTTTCTTT	CASRIRATEAFF
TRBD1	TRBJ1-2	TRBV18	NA	TGTGCCAGCTCACCCGGGACAGGGTATGGCTACACCTTC	CASSPGTGYGYTF
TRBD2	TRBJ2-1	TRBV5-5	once	TGTGCCAGCAGCTTGGCGGGAGGGGCCGGCTACAATGAGCAGTTCTTC	CASSLAGGAGYNEQFF
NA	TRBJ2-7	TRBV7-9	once	TGTGCCAGCAGCTTAGCGAGGACAAACCCCTACGAGCAGTACTTC	CASSLARTNPYEQYF
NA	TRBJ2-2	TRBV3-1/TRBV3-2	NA	TGTGCCAGCAGTTCGACGGTAGCGGCAAACACCGGGGAGCTGTTTTTT	CASSSTVAANTGELFF
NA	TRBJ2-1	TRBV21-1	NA	TGTGCCAGCAGCAAAGGAAAAGGGTGGATCCCCTACAATGAGCAGTTCTTC	CASSKGKGWIPYNEQFF
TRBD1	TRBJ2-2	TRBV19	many	TGTGCCAGTAGGCTCCAGGGGGACACCGGGGAGCTGTTTTTT	CASRLQGDTGELFF
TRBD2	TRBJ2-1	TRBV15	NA	TGTGCCACCAGCAAGAGGCGGGAGGCGCAGTTCTTC	CATSKRREAQFF
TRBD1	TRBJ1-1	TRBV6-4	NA	TGTGCCACCGGGCAGGGGGACCCACCGTGGACTGAAGCTTTCTTT	CATGQGDPPWTEAFF
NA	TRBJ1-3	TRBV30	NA	TGTGCCTGGAGTGTATTGGGAAACACCATATATTTT	CAWSVLGNTIYF
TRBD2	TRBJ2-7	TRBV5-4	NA	TGTGCCAGCAGCTTGGTAGCGGGAGAAAACGAGCAGTACTTC	CASSLVAGENEQYF
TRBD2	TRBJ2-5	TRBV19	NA	TGTGCCACCCAGGGACTAGCGGGGGCAGGGGAGACCCAGTACTTC	CATQGLAGAGETQYF
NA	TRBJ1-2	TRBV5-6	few	TGTGCCAGCAGCCTGCTCGCCGCGCCGGAAGGCTACACCTTC	CASSLLAAPEGYTF
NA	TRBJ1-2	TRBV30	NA	TGTGCCTGGAGCCCTTCCGCACGGCTCTATGGCTACACCTTC	CAWSPSARLYGYTF
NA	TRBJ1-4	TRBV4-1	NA	TGCGCCAGCAGCCAAGCCCAGGGAACTAATGAAAAACTGTTTTTT	CASSQAQGTNEKLFF
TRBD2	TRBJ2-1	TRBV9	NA	TGTGCCAGCAGCGTAGGGACTAGCGGTCTCTACAATGAGCAGTTCTTC	CASSVGTSGLYNEQFF
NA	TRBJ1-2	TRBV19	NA	TGTGCCAGTAGTATTGGGGCAGGGAATGGCTACACCTTC	CASSIGAGNGYTF
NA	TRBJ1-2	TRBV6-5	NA	TGTGCCAGCAGTTACGGGGACTCGTCTGGTGGCTACACCTTC	CASSYGDSSGGYTF
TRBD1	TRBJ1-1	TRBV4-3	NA	TGCGCCAGCAGCCAAGACTCCAGCGTTTTAGGGGGCTCTGAAGCTTTCTTT	CASSQDSSVLGGSEAFF
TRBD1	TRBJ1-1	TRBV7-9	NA	TGTGCCAGCAGCCAGGACAGGGGAAGCACTGAAGCTTTCTTT	CASSQDRGSTEAFF
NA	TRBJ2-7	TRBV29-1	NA	TGCAGCGTTGAAGATGGAACATACGAGCAGTACTTC	CSVEDGTYEQYF
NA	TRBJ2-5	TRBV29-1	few	TGCAGCGTTGAACCAGGGTATCAGACCCAGTACTTC	CSVEPGYQTQYF
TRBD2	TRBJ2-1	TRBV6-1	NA	TGTGCCAGCAGTGAATTGCTAGCGGGGGGGCGGTATGGGAATGAGCAGTTCTTC	CASSELLAGGRYGNEQFF
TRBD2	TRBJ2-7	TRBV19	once	TGTGCCAGTAGTCCTAGCGGGGGAACCTACGAGCAGTACTTC	CASSPSGGTYEQYF
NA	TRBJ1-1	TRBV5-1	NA	TGCGCCAGCAGCTTGGTCGCGAACACTGAAGCTTTCTTT	CASSLVANTEAFF
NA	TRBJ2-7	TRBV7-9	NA	TGTGCCAGCAGCCGACCGGACATTCCCTACGAGCAGTACTTC	CASSRPDIPYEQYF
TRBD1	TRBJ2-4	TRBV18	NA	TGTGCCAGCTCACGTGGGACAGTGGCCGCTGGAAACATTCAGTACTTC	CASSRGTVAAGNIQYF
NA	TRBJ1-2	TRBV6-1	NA	TGTGCCAGCAGTGAAACCGACGGGCCTTGGGGTGGCTACACCTTC	CASSETDGPWGGYTF
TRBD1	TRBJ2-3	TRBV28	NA	TGTGCCAGCACTTCTACAGGGGGTGGTACAGATACGCAGTATTTT	CASTSTGGGTDTQYF
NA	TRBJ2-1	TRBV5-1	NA	TGCGCCAGCAGCTTGCAAGGACTCAATGAGCAGTTCTTC	CASSLQGLNEQFF
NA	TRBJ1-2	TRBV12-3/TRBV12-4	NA	TGTGCCAGCAGTCGGGACCGATTCTATGGCTACACCTTC	CASSRDRFYGYTF
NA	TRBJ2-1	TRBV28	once	TGTGCCAGCAGTTTATCGTCTAGGATGGGGAATGAGCAGTTCTTC	CASSLSSRMGNEQFF
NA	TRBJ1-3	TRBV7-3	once	TGTGCCAGCAGCCTCAATGCGGGAAACACCATATATTTT	CASSLNAGNTIYF
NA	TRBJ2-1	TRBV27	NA	TGTGCCAGCAGTTTATCGGTTAGCGGACCCTACAATGAGCAGTTCTTC	CASSLSVSGPYNEQFF
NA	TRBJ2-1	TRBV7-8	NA	TGTGCCAGCAGCTTAATGAGCTCCTACAATGAGCAGTTCTTC	CASSLMSSYNEQFF
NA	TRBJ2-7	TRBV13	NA	TGTGCCAGCAGCCCGCAAGCCTCAGGGAGTCCCTACGAGCAGTACTTC	CASSPQASGSPYEQYF
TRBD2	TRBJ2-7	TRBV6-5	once	TGTGCCAGCAGTTACTCGTTTGGGGGGACTAGCTACGAGCAGTACTTC	CASSYSFGGTSYEQYF
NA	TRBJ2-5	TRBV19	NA	TGTGCCAGTAGTATAGGCGGTAGCTGGGAGACCCAGTACTTC	CASSIGGSWETQYF
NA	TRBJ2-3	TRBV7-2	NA	TGTGCCAGCAGCCCCCGCGGAAGCACAGATACGCAGTATTTT	CASSPRGSTDTQYF
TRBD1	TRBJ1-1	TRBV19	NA	TGTGCCAGTAGTCCCACAGGGGGAGGGACTGAAGCTTTCTTT	CASSPTGGGTEAFF